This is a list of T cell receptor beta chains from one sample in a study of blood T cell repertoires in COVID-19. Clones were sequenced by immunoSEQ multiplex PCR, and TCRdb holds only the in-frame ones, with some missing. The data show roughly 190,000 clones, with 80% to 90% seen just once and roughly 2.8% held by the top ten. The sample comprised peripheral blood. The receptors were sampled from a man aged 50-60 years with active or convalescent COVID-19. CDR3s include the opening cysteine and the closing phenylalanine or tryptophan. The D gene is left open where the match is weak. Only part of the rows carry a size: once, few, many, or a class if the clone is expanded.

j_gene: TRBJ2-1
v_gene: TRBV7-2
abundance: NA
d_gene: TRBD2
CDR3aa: CASSSYAGLANEQFF
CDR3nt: TGTGCCAGCAGCTCTTATGCGGGACTAGCCAATGAGCAGTTCTTC

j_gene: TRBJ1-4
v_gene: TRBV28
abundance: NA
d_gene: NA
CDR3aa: CASSLFRGQGEKLFF
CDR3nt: TGTGCCAGCAGTTTATTCCGTGGGCAGGGTGAAAAACTGTTTTTT

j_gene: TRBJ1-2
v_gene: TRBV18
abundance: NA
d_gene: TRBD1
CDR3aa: CASSPGRGRPAGYTF
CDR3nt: TGTGCCAGCTCACCGGGAAGGGGGCGGCCCGCTGGCTACACCTTC

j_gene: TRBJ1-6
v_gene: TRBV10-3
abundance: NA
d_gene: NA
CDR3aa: CAISVTGTLNSPLHF
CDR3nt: TGTGCCATCAGTGTCACCGGGACATTGAATTCACCCCTCCACTTT

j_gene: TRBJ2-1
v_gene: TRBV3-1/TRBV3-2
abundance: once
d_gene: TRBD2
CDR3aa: CASSQDGAGAYNEQFF
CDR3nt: TGTGCCAGCAGCCAAGATGGGGCGGGAGCGTACAATGAGCAGTTCTTC

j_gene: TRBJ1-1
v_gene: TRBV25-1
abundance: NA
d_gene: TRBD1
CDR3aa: CASTSTGATTEAFF
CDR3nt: TGTGCCAGCACATCGACAGGGGCGACCACTGAAGCTTTCTTT

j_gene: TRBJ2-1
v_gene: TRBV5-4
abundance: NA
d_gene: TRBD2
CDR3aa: CASSSGLAGGNEQFF
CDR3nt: TGTGCCAGCAGCTCGGGACTAGCGGGGGGCAATGAGCAGTTCTTC

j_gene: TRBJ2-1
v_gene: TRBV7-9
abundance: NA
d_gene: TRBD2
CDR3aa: CASSLANGLAGNEQFF
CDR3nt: TGTGCCAGCAGCTTAGCGAATGGACTAGCGGGGAATGAGCAGTTCTTC

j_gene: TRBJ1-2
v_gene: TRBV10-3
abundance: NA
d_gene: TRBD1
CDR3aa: CAISESRTGGYGYTF
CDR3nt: TGTGCCATCAGTGAGTCTCGGACAGGGGGCTATGGCTACACCTTC

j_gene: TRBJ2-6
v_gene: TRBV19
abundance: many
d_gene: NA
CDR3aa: CASSIQEGSGANVLTF
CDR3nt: TGTGCCAGTAGTATCCAGGAAGGCTCTGGGGCCAACGTCCTGACTTTC

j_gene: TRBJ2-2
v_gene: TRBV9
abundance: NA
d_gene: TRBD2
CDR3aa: CASSVASGMGIGELFF
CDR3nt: TGTGCCAGCAGCGTAGCGAGCGGGATGGGTATCGGGGAGCTGTTTTTT

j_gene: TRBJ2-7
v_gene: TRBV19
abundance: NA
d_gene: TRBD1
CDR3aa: CASSAGTGPPYEQYF
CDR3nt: TGTGCCAGTAGTGCCGGGACAGGACCTCCCTACGAGCAGTACTTC

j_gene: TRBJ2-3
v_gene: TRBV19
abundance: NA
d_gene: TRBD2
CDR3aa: CASSRPGTSGGTDTQYF
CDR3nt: TGTGCCAGTAGTCGCCCTGGGACTAGCGGGGGCACAGATACGCAGTATTTT

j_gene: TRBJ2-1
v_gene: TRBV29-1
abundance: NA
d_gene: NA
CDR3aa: CSVEDRGGKPVNEQFF
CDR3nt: TGCAGCGTTGAAGATCGCGGAGGCAAGCCGGTCAATGAGCAGTTCTTC

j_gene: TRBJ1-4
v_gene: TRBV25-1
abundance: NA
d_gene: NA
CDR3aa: CASSEYEANEKLFF
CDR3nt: TGTGCCAGCAGTGAGTACGAGGCTAATGAAAAACTGTTTTTT

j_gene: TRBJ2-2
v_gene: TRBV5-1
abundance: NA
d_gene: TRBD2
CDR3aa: CASSPGASGNTGELFF
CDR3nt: TGCGCCAGCAGCCCTGGGGCTAGCGGTAACACCGGGGAGCTGTTTTTT

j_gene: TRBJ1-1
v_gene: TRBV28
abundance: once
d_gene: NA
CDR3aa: CASSLPRRREAFF
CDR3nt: TGTGCCAGCAGTTTACCTAGACGCCGTGAAGCTTTCTTT

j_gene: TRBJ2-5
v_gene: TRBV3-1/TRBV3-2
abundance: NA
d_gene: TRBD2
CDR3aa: CASTPAGEETQYF
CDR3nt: TGTGCCAGCACTCCAGCGGGAGAAGAGACCCAGTACTTC

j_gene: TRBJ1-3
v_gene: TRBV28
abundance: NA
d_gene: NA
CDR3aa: CATGGLSGNTIYF
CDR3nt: TGTGCCACCGGGGGGCTCTCTGGAAACACCATATATTTT

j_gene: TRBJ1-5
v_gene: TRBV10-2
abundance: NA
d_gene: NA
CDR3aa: CASSPSSGSNQPQHF
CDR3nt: TGCGCCAGCAGTCCCTCATCGGGGAGCAATCAGCCCCAGCATTTT

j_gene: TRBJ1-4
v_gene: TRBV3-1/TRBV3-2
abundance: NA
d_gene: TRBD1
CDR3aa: CASSQFAGQRNEKLFF
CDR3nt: TGTGCCAGCAGCCAATTTGCGGGACAGCGGAATGAAAAACTGTTTTTT

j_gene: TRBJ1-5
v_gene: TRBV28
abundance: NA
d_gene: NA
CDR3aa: CGASKLTASSNQPQHF
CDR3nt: TGTGGTGCCAGCAAGCTAACAGCCTCTAGCAATCAGCCCCAGCATTTT

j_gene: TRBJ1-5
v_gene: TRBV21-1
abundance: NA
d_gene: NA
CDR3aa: CASPSRGRASNQPQHF
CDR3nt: TGTGCCAGCCCATCGCGGGGACGTGCTAGCAATCAGCCCCAGCATTTT

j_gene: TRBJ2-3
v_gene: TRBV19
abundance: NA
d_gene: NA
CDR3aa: CASSIDGLTDTQYF
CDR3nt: TGTGCCAGTAGTATAGATGGCCTGACAGATACGCAGTATTTT

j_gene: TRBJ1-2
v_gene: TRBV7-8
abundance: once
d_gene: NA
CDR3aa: CASSLYRSRGYTF
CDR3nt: TGTGCCAGCAGCTTGTACAGGTCGAGGGGCTACACCTTC

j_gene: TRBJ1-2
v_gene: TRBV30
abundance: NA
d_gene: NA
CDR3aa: CAWSVPRGKGGYTF
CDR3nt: TGTGCCTGGAGTGTACCCAGGGGAAAAGGGGGCTACACCTTC

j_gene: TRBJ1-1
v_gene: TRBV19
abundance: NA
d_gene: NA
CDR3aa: CASSWARPSGTEAFF
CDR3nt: TGTGCCAGTAGTTGGGCCCGACCCTCGGGGACTGAAGCTTTCTTT

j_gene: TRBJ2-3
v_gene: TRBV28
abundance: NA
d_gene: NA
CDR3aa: CASSYRASSTDTQYF
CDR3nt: TGTGCCAGCAGTTATCGCGCGTCTAGCACAGATACGCAGTATTTT

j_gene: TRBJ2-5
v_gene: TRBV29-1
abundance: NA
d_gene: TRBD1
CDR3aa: CSVDWSHRGSETQYF
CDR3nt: TGCAGCGTCGACTGGTCACACAGGGGTTCGGAGACCCAGTACTTC

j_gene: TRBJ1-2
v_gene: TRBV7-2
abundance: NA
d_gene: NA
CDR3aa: CASSGGVANYGYTF
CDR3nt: TGTGCCAGCAGCGGGGGGGTTGCCAACTATGGCTACACCTTC

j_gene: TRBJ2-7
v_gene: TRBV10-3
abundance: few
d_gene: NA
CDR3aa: CAISSLAVTREQYF
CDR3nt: TGTGCCATCAGTTCTCTGGCGGTCACGAGGGAGCAGTACTTC

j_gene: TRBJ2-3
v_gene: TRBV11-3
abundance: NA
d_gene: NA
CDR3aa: CASSSRTDTQYF
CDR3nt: TGTGCCAGCAGCTCCCGGACAGATACGCAGTATTTT

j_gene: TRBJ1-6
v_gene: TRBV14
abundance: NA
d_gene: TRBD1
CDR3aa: CASSQDRGGSSPLHF
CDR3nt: TGTGCCAGCAGCCAAGATCGAGGGGGCAGTTCACCCCTCCACTTT

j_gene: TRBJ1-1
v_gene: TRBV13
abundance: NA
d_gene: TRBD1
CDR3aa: CASSDRGRNTEAFF
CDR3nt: TGTGCCAGCAGCGACAGGGGGCGGAACACTGAAGCTTTCTTT

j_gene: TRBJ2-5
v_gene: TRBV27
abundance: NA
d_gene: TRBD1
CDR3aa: CASRNGQAGGTQYF
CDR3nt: TGTGCCAGCAGGAACGGACAGGCTGGGGGGACCCAGTACTTC

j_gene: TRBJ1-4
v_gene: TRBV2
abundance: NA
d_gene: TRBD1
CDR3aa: CASRRQGTNEKLFF
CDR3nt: TGTGCCAGCAGACGACAGGGAACTAATGAAAAACTGTTTTTT

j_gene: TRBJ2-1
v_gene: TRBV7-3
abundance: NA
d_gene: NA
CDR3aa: CASSLAASVYNEQFF
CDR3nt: TGTGCCAGCAGCTTAGCGGCTAGCGTTTACAATGAGCAGTTCTTC

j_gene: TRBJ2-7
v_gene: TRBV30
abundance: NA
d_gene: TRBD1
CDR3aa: CAWSVQGAYEQYF
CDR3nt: TGTGCCTGGAGTGTACAGGGGGCCTACGAGCAGTACTTC

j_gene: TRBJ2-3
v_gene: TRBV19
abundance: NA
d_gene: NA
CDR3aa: CASSIGAGAGDTQYF
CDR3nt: TGTGCCAGTAGTATTGGTGCGGGGGCAGGCGATACGCAGTATTTT

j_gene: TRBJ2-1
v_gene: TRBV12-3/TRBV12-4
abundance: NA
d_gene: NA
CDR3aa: CASSSAGYNEQFF
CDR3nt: TGTGCCAGCAGTTCCGCAGGGTACAATGAGCAGTTCTTC

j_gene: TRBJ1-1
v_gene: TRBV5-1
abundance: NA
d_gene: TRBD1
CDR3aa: CASSTRQGKNTEAFF
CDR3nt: TGCGCCAGCAGCACTAGACAGGGGAAGAACACTGAAGCTTTCTTT

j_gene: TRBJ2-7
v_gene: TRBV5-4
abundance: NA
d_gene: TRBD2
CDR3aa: CASSPGGRLAGPSYEQYF
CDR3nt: TGTGCCAGCAGCCCGGGGGGGCGACTAGCGGGTCCCTCCTACGAGCAGTACTTC

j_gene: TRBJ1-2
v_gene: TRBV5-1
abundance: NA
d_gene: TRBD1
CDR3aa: CASSSEEGANYGYTF
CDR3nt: TGCGCCAGCAGCTCGGAAGAGGGGGCCAACTATGGCTACACCTTC

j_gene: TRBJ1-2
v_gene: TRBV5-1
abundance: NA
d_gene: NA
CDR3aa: CASSLGQGNDYGYTF
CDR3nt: TGCGCCAGCAGCTTGGGGCAGGGTAATGACTATGGCTACACCTTC

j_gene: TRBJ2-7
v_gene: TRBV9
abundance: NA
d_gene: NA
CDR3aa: CASSAGIRNEQYF
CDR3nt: TGTGCCAGCAGCGCAGGGATTCGGAACGAGCAGTACTTC

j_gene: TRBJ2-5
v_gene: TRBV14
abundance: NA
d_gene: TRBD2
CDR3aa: CASSTPTSWGETQYF
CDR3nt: TGTGCCAGCAGCACTCCGACTAGCTGGGGAGAGACCCAGTACTTC

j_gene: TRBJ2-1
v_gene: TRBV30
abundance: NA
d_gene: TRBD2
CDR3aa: CAWRGAGVRTNEQFF
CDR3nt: TGTGCCTGGAGGGGAGCGGGAGTTCGGACCAATGAGCAGTTCTTC

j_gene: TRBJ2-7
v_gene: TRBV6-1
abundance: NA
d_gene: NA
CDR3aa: CASSDDGNSYEQYF
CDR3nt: TGTGCCAGCAGTGACGACGGGAATTCCTACGAGCAGTACTTC

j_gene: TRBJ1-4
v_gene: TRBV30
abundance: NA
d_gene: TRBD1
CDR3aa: CAWAGQGAVPEKLFF
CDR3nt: TGTGCCTGGGCGGGACAGGGGGCTGTTCCTGAAAAACTGTTTTTT

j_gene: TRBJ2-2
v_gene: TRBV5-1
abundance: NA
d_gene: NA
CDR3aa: CASSTNGELFF
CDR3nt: TGCGCCAGCAGCACAAACGGGGAGCTGTTTTTT

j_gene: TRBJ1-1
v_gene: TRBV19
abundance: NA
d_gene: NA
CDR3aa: CASSISGKNTEAFF
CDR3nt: TGTGCCAGTAGTATTTCAGGGAAGAACACTGAAGCTTTCTTT

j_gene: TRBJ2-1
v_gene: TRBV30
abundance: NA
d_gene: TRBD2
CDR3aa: CAWKQAGGFNEQFF
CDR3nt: TGTGCCTGGAAGCAAGCGGGGGGGTTCAATGAGCAGTTCTTC